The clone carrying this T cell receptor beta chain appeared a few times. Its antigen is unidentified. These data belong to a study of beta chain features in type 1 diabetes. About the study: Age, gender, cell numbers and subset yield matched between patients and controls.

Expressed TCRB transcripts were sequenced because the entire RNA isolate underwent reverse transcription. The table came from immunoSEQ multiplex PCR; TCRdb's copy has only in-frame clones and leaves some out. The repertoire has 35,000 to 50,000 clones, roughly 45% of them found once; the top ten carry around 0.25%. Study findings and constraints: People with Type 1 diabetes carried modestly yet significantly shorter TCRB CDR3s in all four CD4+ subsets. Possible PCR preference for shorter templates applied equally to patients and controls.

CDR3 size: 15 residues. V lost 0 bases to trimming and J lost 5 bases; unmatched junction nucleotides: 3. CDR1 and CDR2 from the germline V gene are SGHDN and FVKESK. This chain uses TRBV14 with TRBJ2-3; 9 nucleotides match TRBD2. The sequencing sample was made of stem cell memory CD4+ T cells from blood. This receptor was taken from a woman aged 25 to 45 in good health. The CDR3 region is CASSQDYSGRDTQYF. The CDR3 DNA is TGTGCCAGCAGCCAAGATTATAGCGGGAGAGATACGCAGTATTTT.